This TCR beta chain was sequenced during a study of T cells in Graves' hyperthyroidism and ophthalmopathy. Across the whole study: Peripheral blood specimens were obtained at initial diagnosis, prior to any treatment.

Amplification targeted TCR beta CDR3 regions from RNA transcripts. The HTBI primer set was used in a first-round RT-PCR of the TCR CDR3. MiXCR was run by TCRdb on the multiplex PCR reads, yielding one entry per CDR3 protein. The sample lists 340,000 or so distinct CDR3 sequences, roughly 21% seen once, with around 50% in the top ten. The authors deemed Graves' hyperthyroidism stable absent ophthalmopathy progression within 18 months. PBMCs were collected from a 10 ml volume of fresh peripheral blood. The germline gives CDR1 SEHNR, CDR2 FQNEAQ (reference sequence). J lost 6 bases, V lost 4 bases, and 17 bases had no gene match. The CDR3 extends over 17 amino acids.

What was sequenced was blood. V is TRBV7-9 and J is TRBJ2-7, with 8 bases fitting TRBD2. The receptor was derived from a woman between 50 and 59 years old with Graves' hyperthyroidism. In nucleotides, the CDR3 is TGTGCCAGCAGCTCCTGGACTAGCTCCTTATTAATGGGCGAGCAGTACTTC. Its translation: CASSSWTSSLLMGEQYF.